The 3 T cell receptor beta chains presented below share a single source sample, sequenced in a study of Ad26.COV2.S vaccination and SARS-CoV-2 variants. This sample's treatment: some 20 received Ad26.COV2.S at low or high dose, single or two shots; several received placebo; per-sample allocation not given. All samples were drawn on day 63, counting from the first vaccine or placebo injection. Here immunoSEQ multiplex PCR was the method, and the copy in TCRdb shows in-frame clones only, minus some. Among about 680,000 clones listed, roughly nine tenths were seen once. The input for sequencing was peripheral blood, taken in a trial of Ad26.COV2.S vaccine versus placebo. The receptors come from a person aged 18 to 59 who received the Ad26.COV2.S COVID-19 vaccine or a placebo.

The V call is TRBV19, the J call TRBJ1-2; unclear D gene. Deletions cut 3 bases from V and 0 bases from J, with 14 bases between. Germline CDR1 LNHDA, CDR2 SQIVND (reference sequence). The CDR3 is 16 residues long. DNA for the CDR3: TGTGCCAGTAGTATGATTTCTCTTAAGTCTAACTATGGCTACACCTTC. It codes for CASSMISLKSNYGYTF.

The J gene is TRBJ1-1, the V gene TRBV6-6; D possibly corresponds to TRBD1 (6 bases). The CDR3 length is 12 residues. Trimming took off 6 bases at V and 10 bases at J, with 15 bases between the two ends. The germline CDR1 and CDR2 sequences are MNHNY and SVGAGI (reference sequence). The CDR3 nucleotides read TGTGCCAGCAGACTCGGGGGGCGCCCAGCTTTCTTT. This encodes CASRLGGRPAFF.

The rearrangement joins TRBV6-6 to TRBJ1-2; 12 nucleotides line up with TRBD1. The germline V gene has CDR1 MNHNY and CDR2 SVGAGI (reference sequence). V was clipped by 2 bases and J by 8 bases; unmatched bases: 6. This CDR3 region has 15 residues. The CDR3: CASSYPGQGASGYTF. CDR3 DNA sequence: TGTGCCAGCAGTTACCCGGGACAGGGGGCCTCGGGCTACACCTTC.